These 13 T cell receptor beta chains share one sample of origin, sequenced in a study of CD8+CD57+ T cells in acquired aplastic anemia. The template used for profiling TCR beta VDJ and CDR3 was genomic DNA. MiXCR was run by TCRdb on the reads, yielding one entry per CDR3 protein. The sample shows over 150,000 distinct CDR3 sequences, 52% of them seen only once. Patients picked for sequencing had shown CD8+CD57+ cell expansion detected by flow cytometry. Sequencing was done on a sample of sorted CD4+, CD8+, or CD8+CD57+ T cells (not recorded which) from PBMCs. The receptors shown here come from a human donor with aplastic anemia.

The CDR3 DNA sequence: TGTGCCAGTCAAAGGACAGGGGGCAATTACGAGCAGTACTTC. It encodes CASQRTGGNYEQYF. The genes are TRBV19 and TRBJ2-7; TRBD1 matches 11 bases. Trimming removed 8 bases from V and 4 bases from J; junction bases left unmatched: 7. The length of the CDR3 is 14 residues. Germline V gives CDR1 LNHDA, CDR2 SQIVND (reference sequence).

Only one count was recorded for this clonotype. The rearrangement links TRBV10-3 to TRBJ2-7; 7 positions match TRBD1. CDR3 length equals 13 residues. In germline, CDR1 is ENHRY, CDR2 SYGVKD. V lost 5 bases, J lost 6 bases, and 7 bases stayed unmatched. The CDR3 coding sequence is TGTGCCATCAGTACAGGGGACGACTGCGAGCAGTACTTC. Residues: CAISTGDDCEQYF.

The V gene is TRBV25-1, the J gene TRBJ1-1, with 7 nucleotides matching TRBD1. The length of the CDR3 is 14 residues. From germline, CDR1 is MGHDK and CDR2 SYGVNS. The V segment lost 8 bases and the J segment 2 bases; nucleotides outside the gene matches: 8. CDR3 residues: CASGGRGSNTEAFF. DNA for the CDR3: TGTGCCAGCGGAGGCAGGGGGTCAAACACTGAAGCTTTCTTT.

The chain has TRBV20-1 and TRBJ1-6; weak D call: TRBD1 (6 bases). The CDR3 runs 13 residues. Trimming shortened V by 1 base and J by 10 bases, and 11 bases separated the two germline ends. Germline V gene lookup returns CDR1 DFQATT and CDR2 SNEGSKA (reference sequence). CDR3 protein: CSARGRGVSPLHF. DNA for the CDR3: TGCAGTGCTAGAGGCAGGGGAGTCTCACCCCTCCACTTT.

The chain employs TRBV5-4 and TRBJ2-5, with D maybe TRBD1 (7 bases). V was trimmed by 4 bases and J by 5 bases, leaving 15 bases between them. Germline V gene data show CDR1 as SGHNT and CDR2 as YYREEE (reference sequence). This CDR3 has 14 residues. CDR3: CASSRTQGRETQYF. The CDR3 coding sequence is TGTGCCAGCAGCCGGACACAGGGGAGGGAGACCCAGTACTTC.

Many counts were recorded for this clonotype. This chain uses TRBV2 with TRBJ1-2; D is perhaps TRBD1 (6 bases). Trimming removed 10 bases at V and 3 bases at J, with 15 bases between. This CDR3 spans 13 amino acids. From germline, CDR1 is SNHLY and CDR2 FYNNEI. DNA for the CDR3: TGTGCCACCGGCCCTAGGGGGGACTATGGCTACACCTTC. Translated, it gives CATGPRGDYGYTF. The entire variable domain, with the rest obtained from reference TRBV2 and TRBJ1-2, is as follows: EPEVTQTPSHQVTQMGQEVILRCVPISNHLYFYWYRQILGQKVEFLVSFYNNEISEKSEIFDDQFSVERPDGSNFTLKIRSTKLEDSAMYFCATGPRGDYGYTFGSGTRLTVV.

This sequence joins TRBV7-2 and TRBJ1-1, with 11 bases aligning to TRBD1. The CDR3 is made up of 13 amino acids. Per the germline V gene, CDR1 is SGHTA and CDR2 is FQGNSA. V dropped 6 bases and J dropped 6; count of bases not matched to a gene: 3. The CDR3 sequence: CASSGQGAAEAFF. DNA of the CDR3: TGTGCCAGCAGTGGACAGGGGGCCGCTGAAGCTTTCTTT.

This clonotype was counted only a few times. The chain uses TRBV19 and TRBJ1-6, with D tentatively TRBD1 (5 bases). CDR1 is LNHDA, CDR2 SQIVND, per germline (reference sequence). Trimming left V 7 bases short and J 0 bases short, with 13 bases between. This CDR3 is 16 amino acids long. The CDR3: CASTPGGFSYNSPLHF. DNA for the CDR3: TGTGCCAGTACCCCGGGGGGGTTCTCCTATAATTCACCCCTCCACTTT.

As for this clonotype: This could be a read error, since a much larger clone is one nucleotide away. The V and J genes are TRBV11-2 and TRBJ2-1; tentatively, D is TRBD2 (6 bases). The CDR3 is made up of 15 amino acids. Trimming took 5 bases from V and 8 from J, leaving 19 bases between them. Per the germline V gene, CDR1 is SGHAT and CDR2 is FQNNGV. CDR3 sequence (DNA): TGTGCCAGCAGCGGAACTGGGGGGTCTTACGATGAGCAGTTCTTC. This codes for CASSGTGGSYDEQFF.

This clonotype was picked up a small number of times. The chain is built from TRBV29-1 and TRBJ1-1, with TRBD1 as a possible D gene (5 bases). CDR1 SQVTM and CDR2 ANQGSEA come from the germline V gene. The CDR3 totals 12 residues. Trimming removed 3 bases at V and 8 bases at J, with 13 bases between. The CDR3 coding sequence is TGCAGCGTTGAGGAGGGGTCGACGGAAGCTTTCTTT. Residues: CSVEEGSTEAFF.

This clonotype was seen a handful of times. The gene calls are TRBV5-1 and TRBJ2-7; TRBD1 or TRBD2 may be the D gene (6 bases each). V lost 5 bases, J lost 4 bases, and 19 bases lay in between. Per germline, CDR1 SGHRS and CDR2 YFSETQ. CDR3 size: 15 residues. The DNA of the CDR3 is TGCGCCAGCAGTGCCGGGGGACATGTGTTGTACGAGCAGTACTTC. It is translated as CASSAGGHVLYEQYF.

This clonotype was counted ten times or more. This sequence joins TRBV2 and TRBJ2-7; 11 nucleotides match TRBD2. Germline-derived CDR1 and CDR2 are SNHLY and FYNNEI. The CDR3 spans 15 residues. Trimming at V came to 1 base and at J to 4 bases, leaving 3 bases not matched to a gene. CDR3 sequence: CASSEVSGGEYEQYF. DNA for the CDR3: TGTGCCAGCAGTGAAGTTAGCGGGGGGGAGTACGAGCAGTACTTC. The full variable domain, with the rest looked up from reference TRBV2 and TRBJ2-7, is EPEVTQTPSHQVTQMGQEVILRCVPISNHLYFYWYRQILGQKVEFLVSFYNNEISEKSEIFDDQFSVERPDGSNFTLKIRSTKLEDSAMYFCASSEVSGGEYEQYFGPGTRLTVT.

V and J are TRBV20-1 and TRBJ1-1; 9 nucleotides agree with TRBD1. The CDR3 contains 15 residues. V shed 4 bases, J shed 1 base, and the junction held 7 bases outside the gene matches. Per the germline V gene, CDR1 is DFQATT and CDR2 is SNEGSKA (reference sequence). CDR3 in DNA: TGCAGTGCTACCGACATGGACAGGGGGAACACTGAAGCTTTCTTT. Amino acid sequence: CSATDMDRGNTEAFF.